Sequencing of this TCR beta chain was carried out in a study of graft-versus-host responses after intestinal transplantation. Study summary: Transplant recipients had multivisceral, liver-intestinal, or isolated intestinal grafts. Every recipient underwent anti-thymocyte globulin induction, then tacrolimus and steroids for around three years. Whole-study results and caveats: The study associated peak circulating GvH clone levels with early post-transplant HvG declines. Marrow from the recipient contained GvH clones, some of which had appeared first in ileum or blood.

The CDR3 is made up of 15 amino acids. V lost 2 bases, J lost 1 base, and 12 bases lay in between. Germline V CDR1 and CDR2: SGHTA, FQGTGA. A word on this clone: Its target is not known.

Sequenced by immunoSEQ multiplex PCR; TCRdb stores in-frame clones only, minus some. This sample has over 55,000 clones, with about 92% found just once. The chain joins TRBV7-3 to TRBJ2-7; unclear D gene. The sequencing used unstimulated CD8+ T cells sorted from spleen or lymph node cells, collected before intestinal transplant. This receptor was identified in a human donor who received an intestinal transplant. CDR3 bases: TGTGCCAGCAGCTTAGAAGCAGGTACTTCCTACGAGCAGTACTTC. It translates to CASSLEAGTSYEQYF. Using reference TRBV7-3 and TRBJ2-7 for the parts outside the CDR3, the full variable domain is GAGVSQTPSNKVTEKGKYVELRCDPISGHTALYWYRQSLGQGPEFLIYFQGTGAADDSGLPNDRFFAVRPEGSVSTLKIQRTERGDSAVYLCASSLEAGTSYEQYFGPGTRLTVT.